This TCR beta chain was captured in a study of T cells after yellow fever vaccination. Turning to the study itself: The SMART-Seq v4 Ultra Low Input method served to prepare the low-cell-number fractions. Whole-study findings and limits: By day 5 rather than day 15, the secondary response had peaked, though it was weaker. It was a small share of clonotypes that appeared in both CD4 and CD8 compartments. Abundant bulk-derived clonotypes could contaminate FACS-sorted repertoires.

Germline V gene data show CDR1 as DFQATT and CDR2 as SNEGSKA (reference sequence). This CDR3 has 15 residues. V dropped 6 bases and J dropped 7; count of bases not matched to a gene: 14. TCRdb processed the 5' RACE reads anew with MiXCR; each CDR3 protein has one entry. This sample has 600,000 to 750,000 distinct CDR3 sequences, with 9% to 15% found just once. This clonotype was seen a handful of times. What it recognizes is unknown. Sequencing used PBMCs, obtained on the day of the yellow fever booster vaccination. This receptor was obtained from a man younger than 45 who received the YFV17D yellow fever vaccine. The V gene is TRBV20-1, the J gene TRBJ2-1; 8 bases are shared with TRBD1. The CDR3 here is CSALRTGRNVNEQFF. The CDR3 nucleotides are TGCAGTGCCCTACGGACAGGGAGGAACGTGAATGAGCAGTTCTTC.